The clone carrying this T cell receptor (beta chain) is medium-sized in the sample. This sample stems from a study of blood T cell repertoires in COVID-19. Study background: Acute and convalescent COVID-19 specimens originated in the United States, Italy and Spain.

This CDR3 spans 15 amino acids. Germline values: CDR1 SGHRS, CDR2 YFSETQ. Trimming stripped 4 bases from V and 5 bases from J, with 16 bases between. Generated by immunoSEQ multiplex PCR, the TCRdb table keeps only in-frame clones and is missing some. The profile shows approximately 35,000 clones, approximately 80% of them singletons. The source is an elderly man with acute or convalescent COVID-19. The sample comprised peripheral blood. The chain couples TRBV5-1 to TRBJ2-1; tentative D call: TRBD2 (6 bases). The CDR3 here is CASSGSSTGDNEQFF. DNA of the CDR3: TGCGCCAGCAGCGGATCTTCTACGGGGGACAATGAGCAGTTCTTC.